Listed below are T cell receptor beta chains from one sample, sequenced in a study of blood T cell repertoires in COVID-19. Measured with immunoSEQ multiplex PCR; TCRdb has only the in-frame clones, and not every one. The data hold about 210,000 clones, with around nine tenths observed a single time. Sequences were obtained from peripheral blood. The receptors derive from a man aged 40-55 years with acute or convalescent COVID-19. CDR3s include the opening cysteine and the closing phenylalanine or tryptophan. The order of the fields is CDR3 protein, V gene, J gene.

CASSTRTSGTDTQYF	TRBV7-8	TRBJ2-3
CASGLAGTSSYEQYF	TRBV5-1	TRBJ2-7
CTSSVRNGYTF	TRBV1	TRBJ1-2
CASSWQGQRGYTF	TRBV5-1	TRBJ1-2
CASSLGGTSGRAVTQYF	TRBV7-3	TRBJ2-3
CASSLTALNTEAFF	TRBV7-9	TRBJ1-1
CASSIEEGLAKNIQYF	TRBV19	TRBJ2-4
CASSYSGTGNGEQYF	TRBV6-5	TRBJ2-7
CASSGAVQQETQYF	TRBV11-2	TRBJ2-5
CASSGEQGRYEQYF	TRBV3-1/TRBV3-2	TRBJ2-7
CASSYESNTGELFF	TRBV6-4	TRBJ2-2
CASNLGQGNSNQPQHF	TRBV19	TRBJ1-5
CASSSAYTEAFF	TRBV7-8	TRBJ1-1
CASSLTTGETYEQYF	TRBV14	TRBJ2-7
CASSLFAYSTDTQYF	TRBV28	TRBJ2-3
CASSAGQSTDTQYF	TRBV5-1	TRBJ2-3
CASSPRGTFPGETQYF	TRBV7-9	TRBJ2-5
CASSLGGAYNEQFF	TRBV5-1	TRBJ2-1
CASRGGTGISDTQYF	TRBV6-5	TRBJ2-3
CASSPGQGTFRNEQFF	TRBV4-1	TRBJ2-1
CASSGGLAKAGELFF	TRBV9	TRBJ2-2
CASSLKGAGYAYEQYF	TRBV27	TRBJ2-7
CASSWSGNQPQHF	TRBV19	TRBJ1-5
CASSLRGSTEAFF	TRBV6-2/TRBV6-3	TRBJ1-1
CALSRAGEQFF	TRBV10-3	TRBJ2-1
CARSQTGTTYEQYF	TRBV2	TRBJ2-7
CASSWKQGNTEAFF	TRBV18	TRBJ1-1
CAGGSPYEQYF	TRBV10-3	TRBJ2-7
CASSEIGGRVTGELFF	TRBV11-2	TRBJ2-2
CASSFGQGTEAFF	TRBV12-3/TRBV12-4	TRBJ1-1
CASSLAPGLVSSDTQYF	TRBV7-9	TRBJ2-3
CASRRKGSGANVLTF	TRBV3-1/TRBV3-2	TRBJ2-6
CASSLLDTIYF	TRBV7-9	TRBJ1-3
CASSLRVPGLANNEQFF	TRBV7-9	TRBJ2-1
CATSPRWAGGSEQYF	TRBV7-9	TRBJ2-7
CASSPARGKYNEQFF	TRBV5-4	TRBJ2-1
CASSPPRGPNTGELFF	TRBV18	TRBJ2-2
CASSERQGSVSNQPQHF	TRBV6-1	TRBJ1-5
CASSSPGQIGQTQYF	TRBV5-4	TRBJ2-5
CASSLSGGQGWEKLFF	TRBV27	TRBJ1-4
CASSLARGGDTEAFF	TRBV11-2	TRBJ1-1
CASSPGIAYEQYF	TRBV7-9	TRBJ2-7
CASSPMDRVADTQYF	TRBV18	TRBJ2-3
CATGAGVAGANVLTF	TRBV7-2	TRBJ2-6
CASLRNRGQNQPQHF	TRBV27	TRBJ1-5
CASSEGPGQGRRGYGYTF	TRBV25-1	TRBJ1-2
CASSLWDTSYEQYF	TRBV7-2	TRBJ2-7
CASSYPPRGFVETQYF	TRBV7-2	TRBJ2-5
CASSYPSSSTSGDNEQFF	TRBV6-2/TRBV6-3	TRBJ2-1
CASSLRLTDYEQYF	TRBV5-1	TRBJ2-7
CASSYSRGGSNEQFF	TRBV6-5	TRBJ2-1
CASRNKNTEAFF	TRBV6-5	TRBJ1-1
CATSDITSSYNEQFF	TRBV24-1	TRBJ2-1
CASSQLRESTDTQYF	TRBV4-1	TRBJ2-3
CASRDSRDSYSYGYTF	TRBV19	TRBJ1-2